The 17 T cell receptor beta chains given below trace back to one sample, sequenced in a study of blood T cell repertoires in COVID-19. TCRdb keeps only in-frame clones here, not all; method: immunoSEQ multiplex PCR. Of over 100,000 clones in the sample, 60% to 75% were seen once. Sequencing used peripheral blood. These TCRs come from a woman in her seventies with acute or convalescent COVID-19.

This chain uses TRBV5-1 with TRBJ2-5; D perhaps matches TRBD2 (5 bases). This CDR3 comprises 15 residues. V was shortened by 0 bases and J by 0 bases, with 9 bases between the two germline ends. Germline V CDR1 and CDR2: SGHRS, YFSETQ. The DNA for the CDR3 is TGCGCCAGCAGCTTGGCATCGGGGTACCAAGAGACCCAGTACTTC. The encoded protein is CASSLASGYQETQYF.

This rearrangement joins TRBV25-1 to TRBJ2-7, with D possibly being TRBD1 (6 bases). Trimming took 8 bases from V and 0 from J, leaving 8 bases between them. Germline V gene data show CDR1 as MGHDK and CDR2 as SYGVNS. The CDR3 spans 12 residues. CDR3 sequence: CASQGNSYEQYF. The CDR3 bases are TGTGCCAGCCAGGGGAACTCCTACGAGCAGTACTTC.

The chain combines TRBV5-1 with TRBJ1-1, with D perhaps TRBD1 (6 bases). V lost 7 bases and J lost 3, with 13 bases in between. CDR3 length: 13 amino acids. Germline V gene data show CDR1 as SGHRS and CDR2 as YFSETQ. The CDR3 bases are TGCGCCAGCCGTACAGGGAGGGACACTGAAGCTTTCTTT. Protein product: CASRTGRDTEAFF.

This clone showed up just a few times. The chain couples TRBV2 to TRBJ1-1; weak D call: TRBD1 (6 bases). Germline-derived CDR1 and CDR2 are SNHLY and FYNNEI. V was cut by 4 bases and J by 2 bases, with 17 bases left in between. The CDR3 runs 16 residues. The CDR3: CASSVQGFPRNTEAFF. Here the CDR3 DNA reads TGTGCCAGCAGTGTACAGGGATTCCCCCGAAACACTGAAGCTTTCTTT.

The V and J genes are TRBV4-3 and TRBJ1-6; D uncertain. Looked up from germline, CDR1 is LGHNA and CDR2 is YSLEER. The CDR3 sequence is 15 residues long. Between the trimmed V and J ends, which lost 1 base and 8 bases, there was a span of 12 bases. CDR3 in DNA: TGCGCCAGCAGCCAAGTAGCCAGTAAGGATTCACCCCTCCACTTT. This codes for CASSQVASKDSPLHF.

This clone occurred a few times. The chain has TRBV14 and TRBJ1-6; D uncertain. CDR1 is SGHDN, CDR2 FVKESK, per germline. Trimming took off 3 bases at V and 6 bases at J, with 9 bases between the two ends. CDR3 length: 14 amino acids. The CDR3 DNA reads TGTGCCAGCAGCCACATACAGCTTAATTCACCCCTCCACTTT. Residues: CASSHIQLNSPLHF.

The chain carries TRBV3-1 (or the pseudogene TRBV3-2) and TRBJ1-1, with TRBD1 matching over 10 bases. Looked up from germline, CDR1 is LGHDT and CDR2 is YNNKEL (reference sequence). The CDR3 sequence is 16 residues long. V lost 4 bases to trimming and J lost 4 bases; unmatched junction nucleotides: 9. Written as DNA, the CDR3 is TGTGCCAGCAGCCGGTTCGACAGGGGGCGAGGCACTGAAGCTTTCTTT. This sequence encodes CASSRFDRGRGTEAFF.

The genes are TRBV6-2 or TRBV6-3 and TRBJ2-3, with a tentative D call TRBD1 (6 bases). There are 15 residues in the CDR3. The germline V and J ends were trimmed by 2 bases and 2 bases, with 11 bases remaining between them. CDR1 MNHEY and CDR2 SVGEGT come from the germline V gene. The CDR3 DNA is TGTGCCAGCAGTTACGGGCAGGGGTCCACAGATACGCAGTATTTT. This encodes CASSYGQGSTDTQYF.

This clone occurred a few times. The J gene is TRBJ2-6, the V gene TRBV25-1, with D possibly matching TRBD2 (5 bases). Looked up from germline, CDR1 is MGHDK and CDR2 is SYGVNS. Trimming took 5 bases from V and 2 from J, leaving 16 bases between them. The CDR3 extends over 17 amino acids. CDR3 in amino acids: CASSQQPGNTGANVLTF. CDR3 sequence (DNA): TGTGCCAGCAGTCAACAGCCGGGAAATACTGGGGCCAACGTCCTGACTTTC.

The chain carries TRBV19 and TRBJ2-4, with 10 bases identical to TRBD2. Germline lookup yields CDR1 LNHDA and CDR2 SQIVND (reference sequence). Germline trimming cut 5 bases from V and 1 base from J; bases unmatched to any gene: 14. The CDR3 spans 19 residues. CDR3 amino acids: CASSPPVLAGDRAKNIQYF. As DNA, the CDR3 is TGTGCCAGTAGTCCCCCGGTTCTAGCGGGAGATAGGGCCAAAAACATTCAGTACTTC. Using reference TRBV19 and TRBJ2-4 for the parts outside the CDR3, the full variable domain is DGGITQSPKYLFRKEGQNVTLSCEQNLNHDAMYWYRQDPGQGLRLIYYSQIVNDFQKGDIAEGYSVSREKKESFPLTVTSAQKNPTAFYLCASSPPVLAGDRAKNIQYFGAGTRLSVL.

The V call is TRBV5-1, the J call TRBJ2-7, with TRBD2 matching over 7 bases. The trim removed 5 bases at V and 3 bases at J, leaving 8 bases unmatched. The CDR3 is 14 residues long. The V gene's germline CDR1 is SGHRS and CDR2 YFSETQ. The CDR3 DNA reads as TGCGCCAGCAGACCCCTGCGGGAGCACTACGAGCAGTACTTC. Protein sequence: CASRPLREHYEQYF.

This clone was seen only a few times. V and J are TRBV9 and TRBJ1-3; TRBD1 is a possible D gene (6 bases). V lost 7 bases, J lost 0 bases, and 11 bases lay in between. This CDR3 contains 14 residues. The germline CDR1 and CDR2 sequences are SGDLS and YYNGEE. CDR3 nucleotides: TGTGCCAGCTGCCAGGGGCTCTCTGGAAACACCATATATTTT. Residues: CASCQGLSGNTIYF.

This clone came up many times. Other DNA sequences in the sample encode the same CDR3. This chain uses TRBV7-9 with TRBJ2-1, with D tentatively TRBD2 (5 bases). The germline CDR1 and CDR2 sequences are SEHNR and FQNEAQ (reference sequence). V lost 5 bases to trimming and J lost 7 bases, with 12 bases between them. The CDR3 covers 13 residues. CDR3 bases: TGTGCCAGCAGCCCAGAGGGTTTGAATGAGCAGTTCTTC. It translates to CASSPEGLNEQFF.

The rearrangement links TRBV5-1 to TRBJ2-3, with 11 bases lining up with TRBD1. Germline CDR1 SGHRS, CDR2 YFSETQ. The CDR3 runs to 18 residues. The junction had 15 bases not matched to a gene; V was cut back by 4 bases and J by 5 bases. The CDR3 protein is CASSTRGTGGAVGDTQYF. DNA of the CDR3: TGCGCCAGCAGCACCAGAGGGACAGGGGGGGCGGTTGGAGATACGCAGTATTTT.

This rearrangement joins TRBV28 to TRBJ2-5, with D possibly matching TRBD2 (6 bases). The germline V gene has CDR1 MDHEN and CDR2 SYDVKM. The CDR3 is 12 amino acids. With 8 bases removed from V and 7 bases from J, the gap between germline ends came to 14 bases. The CDR3 nucleotides read TGTGCCAGCGAGGAGGGAGTCTCGACCCAGTACTTC. This gives the protein CASEEGVSTQYF.

The chain uses TRBV5-1 and TRBJ1-1; unclear D gene. This CDR3 contains 14 residues. V was shortened by 0 bases and J by 0 bases, with 6 bases between the two germline ends. The V gene's germline CDR1 is SGHRS and CDR2 YFSETQ. CDR3 protein: CASSLDDMNTEAFF. DNA of the CDR3: TGCGCCAGCAGCTTGGATGACATGAACACTGAAGCTTTCTTT.

The chain has TRBV19 and TRBJ1-5, with 8 positions matching TRBD1. The CDR3 length is 13 residues. Germline V CDR1 and CDR2: LNHDA, SQIVND (reference sequence). The V and J ends lost 1 base and 9 bases, in that order; junction bases with no gene match: 2. The CDR3 here is CASSIGDRPPQHF. The CDR3, as DNA: TGTGCCAGTAGTATAGGGGACAGGCCGCCCCAGCATTTT.